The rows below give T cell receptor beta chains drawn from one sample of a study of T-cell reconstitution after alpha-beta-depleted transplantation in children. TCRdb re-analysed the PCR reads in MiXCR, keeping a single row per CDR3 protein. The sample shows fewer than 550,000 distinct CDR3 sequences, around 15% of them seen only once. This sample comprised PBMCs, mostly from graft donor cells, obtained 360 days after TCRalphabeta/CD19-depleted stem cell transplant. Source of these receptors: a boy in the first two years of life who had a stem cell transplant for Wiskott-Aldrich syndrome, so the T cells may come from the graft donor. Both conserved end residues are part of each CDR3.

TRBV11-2,CASSLDGGTGEQYF
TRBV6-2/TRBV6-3,CASSYTIAGPHYEQYF
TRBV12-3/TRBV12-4,CASSLKGGGTEAFF
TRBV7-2,CASSLGGPGGLHEQYF
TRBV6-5,CASSTDGNTIYF
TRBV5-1,CASYGLADNEQFF
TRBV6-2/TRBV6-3,CASSYLGQGGYGYTF
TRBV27,CASRRTVNYEQYF
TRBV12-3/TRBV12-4,CASSSGRGNQPQHF
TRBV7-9,CASSLAWQGSTGELFF
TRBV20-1,CSARDGRGGNTIYF
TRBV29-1,CSVAFGHGPYEQYF
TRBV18,CASALGLGIYGYTF
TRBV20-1,CSAFRAHKKEQYF
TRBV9,CASSPSAGGNTGELFF
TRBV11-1,CASSLAWTSGREALEQYF
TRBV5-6,CASSLGGSVLGETQYF
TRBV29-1,CSVALTPGTGGADTQYF
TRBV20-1,CSARGGQGSTDTQYF
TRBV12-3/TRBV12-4,CASSLGGLWTDTQHF
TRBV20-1,CSASTGEETQYF
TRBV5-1,CASSFGLAGGPSFNEQFF
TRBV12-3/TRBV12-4,CASSQDYTGELFF
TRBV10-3,CAVQGQETQYF
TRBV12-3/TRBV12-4,CASGLSLVPSYNEQFF
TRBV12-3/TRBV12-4,CASSAQGFSGNTIYF
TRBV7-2,CASSLDGRNAYEQYF
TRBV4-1,CASSQDRGPETQYF
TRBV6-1,CASGRDSRSNQPQHF
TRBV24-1,CATSDWGQGLQETQYF
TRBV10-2,CASSARGRQETQYF
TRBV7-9,CASSPGTSHADTQYF
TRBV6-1,CASRWTSGIGSNTGELFF
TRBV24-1,CATSRDFSDTQYF
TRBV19,CASSTVGDIRGIQYF
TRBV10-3,CAISPTGESTDTQYF